This is a list of T cell receptor beta chains from one sample in a study of patients and donors after allogeneic stem cell transplantation. A single record per CDR3 protein comes from TCRdb applying MiXCR to the RT-PCR reads. The table lists around 1,700 distinct CDR3 sequences, around 3.7% of them singletons. The sequencing sample was made of blood, either unsorted or a sorted T cell fraction (not recorded which). The source of these receptors is a human donor who was either an allogeneic HSCT recipient or a stem cell or donor lymphocyte infusion donor (not recorded which). It is not recorded whose cells these are; they may come from a transplant donor. Each CDR3 is given with its conserved first and last residue. Each record gives: V gene, J gene, clone size, D gene, CDR3 protein, CDR3 DNA. A D gene is named only where the DNA matches it firmly. Clone sizes are given selectively: once, few, many, or a class where the clone is expanded.

>TRBV12-3/TRBV12-4|TRBJ2-1|medium-sized|TRBD1
CASSLDRDSYNEQFF
TGTGCCAGCAGCTTAGACCGGGACAGCTACAATGAGCAGTTCTTC
>TRBV12-2|TRBJ1-1|large|NA
CASRRRRLMNTEAFF
TGTGCAAGTCGCAGAAGGCGGCTCATGAACACTGAAGCTTTCTTT
>TRBV2|TRBJ2-7|few|NA
CAGAGEVPYEQYF
TGTGCCGGGGCCGGCGAGGTACCCTACGAGCAGTACTTC
>TRBV28|TRBJ1-2|medium-sized|NA
CASSTPSPSNYGYTF
TGTGCCAGCAGTACACCCAGCCCCTCTAACTATGGCTACACCTTC
>TRBV10-2|TRBJ2-6|NA|NA
CASTPGHRSGANVLTF
TGCGCCAGCACCCCGGGACATCGCTCTGGGGCCAACGTCCTGACTTTC
>TRBV5-4|TRBJ2-5|medium-sized|NA
CASSLQGSTETQYF
TGTGCCAGCAGCTTGCAGGGATCAACCGAGACCCAGTACTTC
>TRBV7-3|TRBJ2-1|medium-sized|TRBD2
CASSLTSGTSGSREQFF
TGTGCCAGCAGCTTAACGTCCGGGACTAGCGGGAGTCGTGAGCAGTTCTTC
>TRBV7-8|TRBJ1-5|large|NA
CASSFGDYSNQPQHF
TGTGCCAGCAGCTTCGGGGATTATAGCAATCAGCCCCAGCATTTT
>TRBV24-1|TRBJ2-5|large|NA
CATSAGLKGETQYF
TGTGCCACCAGTGCAGGACTGAAGGGGGAGACCCAGTACTTC
>TRBV28|TRBJ2-3|medium-sized|NA
CASRPGAAGTDTQYF
TGTGCCAGCAGACCCGGGGCAGCTGGCACAGATACGCAGTATTTT
>TRBV7-2|TRBJ2-3|medium-sized|NA
CASSFSRDTQYF
TGTGCCAGCAGCTTTTCACGAGATACGCAGTATTTT
>TRBV4-2|TRBJ2-7|NA|TRBD2
CASSPNREGGTYEQYF
TGTGCCAGCAGCCCTAACCGGGAGGGAGGAACCTACGAGCAGTACTTC
>TRBV29-1|TRBJ2-3|few|NA
CSAVADTQYF
TGCAGCGCGGTAGCAGATACGCAGTATTTT
>TRBV7-6|TRBJ2-7|few|NA
CASSFSGTASYEQYF
TGTGCCAGCAGCTTCTCCGGGACGGCCTCCTACGAGCAGTACTTC
>TRBV30|TRBJ2-1|large|TRBD2
CAWSVFGTSGYNEQFF
TGTGCCTGGAGTGTATTCGGGACTAGCGGCTACAATGAGCAGTTCTTC
>TRBV6-5|TRBJ2-5|NA|NA
CASRTTGRGGTQYF
TGTGCCAGCAGGACTACAGGGAGAGGAGGGACCCAGTACTTC
>TRBV5-1|TRBJ2-3|medium-sized|NA
CASSLVTDTQYF
TGCGCCAGCAGCTTGGTTACAGATACGCAGTATTTT
>TRBV10-3|TRBJ2-7|NA|TRBD2
CAISGLAPPGEQYF
TGTGCCATCAGTGGACTAGCCCCCCCCGGGGAGCAGTACTTC
>TRBV6-5|TRBJ2-1|medium-sized|TRBD1
CASSLRDSYNEQFF
TGTGCCAGCAGTCTCCGGGACAGCTACAATGAGCAGTTCTTC
>TRBV27|TRBJ1-3|medium-sized|NA
CASSNRDRSGNTIYF
TGTGCCAGCAGTAACCGGGACCGTTCTGGAAACACCATATATTTT
>TRBV27|TRBJ2-6|medium-sized|NA
CASSWTVSGANVLTF
TGTGCCAGCAGTTGGACAGTCTCTGGGGCCAACGTCCTGACTTTC
>TRBV19|TRBJ2-3|medium-sized|TRBD1
CASSNTGGANTQYF
TGTGCCAGTAGTAATACAGGGGGCGCAAATACGCAGTATTTT
>TRBV11-2|TRBJ2-5|medium-sized|TRBD2
CASSLEEGGPQETQYF
TGTGCCAGCAGCTTAGAAGAGGGAGGGCCCCAAGAGACCCAGTACTTC
>TRBV21-1|TRBJ2-7|large|NA
CASSLTGPTLYEQYF
TGTGCCAGCAGCCTCACGGGCCCGACGCTCTACGAGCAGTACTTC
>TRBV19|TRBJ2-2|medium-sized|NA
CASSMGAQTGELFF
TGTGCCAGTAGTATGGGGGCGCAAACCGGGGAGCTGTTTTTT
>TRBV7-2|TRBJ1-5|large|TRBD1
CASSTGGGIIQPQHF
TGTGCCAGCAGTACAGGGGGCGGGATAATCCAGCCCCAGCATTTT
>TRBV7-8|TRBJ2-7|medium-sized|NA
CASSLQTGSSYEQYF
TGTGCCAGCAGCTTACAGACAGGTAGCTCCTACGAGCAGTACTTC
>TRBV25-1|TRBJ2-5|few|NA
CASRETETQYF
TGTGCCAGCAGGGAGACGGAGACCCAGTACTTC
>TRBV5-1|TRBJ2-3|large|TRBD2
CASSLGGTSGSDTQYF
TGCGCCAGCAGCTTGGGCGGGACTAGCGGATCAGATACGCAGTATTTT
>TRBV7-7|TRBJ1-4|few|NA
CASSPMMASEKLFF
TGTGCTAGCAGCCCGATGATGGCAAGTGAAAAACTGTTTTTT